These T cell receptor beta chains were read from a single sample in a study of lymphopenia after photon versus proton radiotherapy. Data came from immunoSEQ multiplex PCR; TCRdb stores just in-frame clones and leaves some out. The sample contains under 20,000 clones, roughly nine tenths of which appear only once. The sequenced sample was peripheral blood, obtained from a patient treated with photon-based radiotherapy. These receptors all stem from a woman in her forties with cholangiocarcinoma. CDR3s include the opening cysteine and the closing phenylalanine or tryptophan. Clone size is shown for a subset of rows, as once, few, many or a class of expanded clone.

TRBJ1-4 | - | TRBV28 | CASSLDRVGSIDEKLFF
TRBJ2-7 | - | TRBV2 | CALGPEFYEQYF
TRBJ2-5 | once | TRBV14 | CASSPRTTESETQYF
TRBJ1-5 | - | TRBV2 | CASRGGTAQPQHF
TRBJ2-2 | once | TRBV11-1 | CASSFRLTGELFF
TRBJ2-3 | - | TRBV5-1 | CASSLEGRARADTQYF
TRBJ2-2 | - | TRBV7-3 | CASRQGNTGELFF
TRBJ2-1 | - | TRBV4-1 | CASSQDLAPYNEQFF
TRBJ2-2 | - | TRBV6-1 | CASSEWGTANTGELFF
TRBJ1-2 | - | TRBV5-1 | CASSLGQGNYGYTF
TRBJ2-1 | once | TRBV4-2 | CASSQERSRSYNEQFF
TRBJ2-2 | once | TRBV7-6 | CASSGWTGLSGELFF
TRBJ1-1 | - | TRBV2 | CASSEATGKNTEAFF
TRBJ1-2 | - | TRBV28 | CASSLRQGTHGYTF
TRBJ2-1 | - | TRBV29-1 | CSVEEERKQFF
TRBJ2-7 | - | TRBV4-3 | CASSQLDGGYEQYF
TRBJ2-7 | - | TRBV27 | CASSARTETYEQYF
TRBJ1-1 | - | TRBV11-2 | CASSQDRNTEAFF
TRBJ1-2 | - | TRBV7-2 | CASSLISGYTF
TRBJ1-3 | - | TRBV9 | CASSVGPRTAQMGGNTIYF
TRBJ1-1 | - | TRBV28 | CASRPTGRSAEAFF
TRBJ1-1 | - | TRBV5-4 | CASSLGPGQNTEAFF
TRBJ2-7 | - | TRBV6-1 | CATSLRGPYEQYF
TRBJ1-6 | - | TRBV7-9 | CASSREGMGNSPLHF
TRBJ2-7 | - | TRBV27 | CASSLKAGRSVYEQYF
TRBJ1-6 | - | TRBV27 | CASSLGSQYSPLHF
TRBJ1-3 | - | TRBV10-3 | CAISQSKGSPGNTIYF
TRBJ1-5 | - | TRBV19 | CASSRGTGGRNQPQHF
TRBJ2-1 | - | TRBV10-2 | CASGDPGTINEQFF
TRBJ2-2 | - | TRBV5-1 | CASSLETSGTGELFF
TRBJ1-6 | - | TRBV2 | CASRFPGTNDNSPLHF
TRBJ2-3 | - | TRBV5-1 | CASSLAAGTLSGTQYF
TRBJ2-3 | - | TRBV6-1 | CASSDNTDTQYF
TRBJ1-1 | - | TRBV5-4 | CASSSQATNTEAFF
TRBJ2-7 | - | TRBV5-1 | CASSRGQGAYEQYF
TRBJ2-1 | - | TRBV7-7 | CASSLSGVDEQFF
TRBJ1-2 | - | TRBV11-2 | CASSPGGTANYGYTF
TRBJ1-4 | - | TRBV5-6 | CASSLWSESEKLFF
TRBJ2-1 | - | TRBV6-5 | CASSYSYQGDEQFF
TRBJ2-1 | - | TRBV7-6 | CASSFGDRGLNEQFF
TRBJ2-7 | - | TRBV27 | CASSLDGYEQYF
TRBJ1-2 | - | TRBV9 | CASSVSDGSYGYTF
TRBJ1-2 | once | TRBV6-6 | CASSYSRRQGGGGYTF
TRBJ2-1 | - | TRBV19 | CASSGNNEQFF